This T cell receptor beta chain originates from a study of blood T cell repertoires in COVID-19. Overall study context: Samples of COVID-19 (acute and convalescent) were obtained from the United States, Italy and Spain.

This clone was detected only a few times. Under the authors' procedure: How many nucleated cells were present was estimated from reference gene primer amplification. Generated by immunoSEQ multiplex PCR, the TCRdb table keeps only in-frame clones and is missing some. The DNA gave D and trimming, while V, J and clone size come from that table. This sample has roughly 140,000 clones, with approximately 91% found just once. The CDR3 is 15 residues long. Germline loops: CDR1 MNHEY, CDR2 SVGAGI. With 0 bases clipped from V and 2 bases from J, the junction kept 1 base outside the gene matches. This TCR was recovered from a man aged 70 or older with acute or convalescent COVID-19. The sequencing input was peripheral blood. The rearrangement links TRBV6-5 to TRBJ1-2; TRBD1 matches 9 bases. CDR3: CASSYSGQGNYGYTF. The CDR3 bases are TGTGCCAGCAGTTACTCCGGACAGGGGAACTATGGCTACACCTTC.